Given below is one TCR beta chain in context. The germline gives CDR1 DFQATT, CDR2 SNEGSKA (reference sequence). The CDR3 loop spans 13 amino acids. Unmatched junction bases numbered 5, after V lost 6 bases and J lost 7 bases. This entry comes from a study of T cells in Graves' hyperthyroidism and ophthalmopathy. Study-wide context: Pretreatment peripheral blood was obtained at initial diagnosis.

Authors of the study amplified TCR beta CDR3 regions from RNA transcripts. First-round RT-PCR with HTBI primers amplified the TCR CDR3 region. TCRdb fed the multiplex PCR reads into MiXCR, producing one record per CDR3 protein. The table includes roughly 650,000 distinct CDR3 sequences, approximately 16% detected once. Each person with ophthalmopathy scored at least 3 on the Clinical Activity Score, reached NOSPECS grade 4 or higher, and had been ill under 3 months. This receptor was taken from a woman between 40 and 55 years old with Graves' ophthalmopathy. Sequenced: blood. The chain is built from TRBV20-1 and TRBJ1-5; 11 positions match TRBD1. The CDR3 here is CSAKDRGHQPQHF. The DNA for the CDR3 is TGCAGTGCGAAGGACAGGGGGCACCAGCCCCAGCATTTT.